The next 8 T cell receptor beta chains were all read from a single sample in a study of shared clonotypes between healthy human individuals. Libraries were prepared by immunoSEQ multiplex PCR; TCRdb keeps only in-frame clonotypes and omits some of them. The sample includes 600,000 to 750,000 clones, approximately 72% of them seen just once. The sample taken for sequencing was memory CD4+ T cells sorted from blood. Regarding subset: CD45RA-negative fraction. These TCRs come from a woman aged 25 to 39 in good health.

This clone came up once. The chain couples TRBV11-2 to TRBJ2-1, with D possibly matching TRBD2 (6 bases). This CDR3 is built from 13 residues. Per the germline V gene, CDR1 is SGHAT and CDR2 is FQNNGV. Trimming took off 3 bases at V and 10 bases at J, with 13 bases between the two ends. CDR3 bases: TGTGCCAGCAGCTTCGGGCGGGATCGGGAGCAGTTCTTC. It yields the protein CASSFGRDREQFF.

The chain links TRBV29-1 to TRBJ2-7, with D tentatively TRBD1 or TRBD2 (5 bases each). Trimming took 5 bases from V and 6 from J, leaving 17 bases between them. The germline V gene encodes CDR1 SQVTM and CDR2 ANQGSEA. This CDR3 is 13 amino acids long. DNA of the CDR3: TGCAGCGTTACAGCAGGGACCCCCCTCGAGCAGTACTTC. Its translation is CSVTAGTPLEQYF.

This CDR3 is CASSPDYFGNTGELFF. CDR3 in DNA: TGCGCCAGCAGCCCGGACTATTTTGGTAATACCGGGGAGCTGTTTTTT. This chain links TRBV4-1 with TRBJ2-2; the D gene is possibly TRBD2 (6 bases). V was trimmed by 4 bases and J by 5 bases, leaving 17 bases between them. CDR1 MGHRA and CDR2 YSYEKL come from the germline V gene. The CDR3 contains 16 residues.

The chain uses TRBV30 and TRBJ2-1, with D maybe TRBD1 (6 bases). The V gene's germline CDR1 is GTSNPN and CDR2 SVGIG (reference sequence). The V end was cut by 4 bases, the J end by 3 bases, with 19 bases between. CDR3 length: 16 amino acids. The CDR3 nucleotides read TGTGCCTGGACCGCAGGGGCGGACGGAGGCTACAATGAGCAGTTCTTC. This sequence encodes CAWTAGADGGYNEQFF.

V gene TRBV6-5 combines with J gene TRBJ2-1; TRBD2 agrees at 10 bases. Per germline, CDR1 MNHEY and CDR2 SVGAGI. CDR3 length equals 15 residues. V shed 8 bases, J shed 0 bases, and the junction held 4 bases outside the gene matches. CDR3 residues: CASLKREGSYNEQFF. The CDR3 DNA follows: TGTGCCAGCTTGAAGCGGGAGGGCTCCTACAATGAGCAGTTCTTC.

This clone was counted between two and nine times. This chain connects TRBV19 to TRBJ2-7; no firm D call. This CDR3 region has 14 residues. Trimming removed 5 bases from V and 3 bases from J, with 14 bases in between. The germline gives CDR1 LNHDA, CDR2 SQIVND (reference sequence). The CDR3 loop reads CASSPGEADYEQYF. CDR3 DNA sequence: TGTGCCAGTAGTCCTGGGGAAGCCGACTACGAGCAGTACTTC.

DNA for the CDR3: TGTGCCAGCAGTTTCCGTGGAGGGACAGATCAGCCCCAGCATTTT. It translates to CASSFRGGTDQPQHF. The rearrangement uses TRBV28 and TRBJ1-5, with 7 bases identical to TRBD1. The CDR3 is 15 amino acids. V lost 3 bases and J lost 5; bases outside the gene matches: 7. CDR1 and CDR2 from the germline V gene are MDHEN and SYDVKM.

This clone is a singleton in its sample. The chain links TRBV18 to TRBJ2-7; a weak D match, TRBD2 (5 bases). CDR3 length equals 14 residues. V lost 1 base to trimming and J lost 6 bases, with 13 bases between them. Germline values: CDR1 KGHSH, CDR2 LQKENI. CDR3 bases: TGTGCCAGCTCACCACAGGGTACGGGGTTCGAGCAGTACTTC. Translated, it gives CASSPQGTGFEQYF.